The 20 T cell receptor beta chains below come from one sample, sequenced in a study of CD8 T cells in Susac syndrome. Random hexamers were used to reverse transcribe the RNA input (about 0.5 to 1 ug). Using its own MiXCR run on the immunoSEQ multiplex PCR reads, TCRdb lists one record per CDR3 protein. This sample has about 300,000 distinct CDR3 sequences, with over 75% found just once. The sample consisted of CD8+ T cells from PBMCs. The origin of the receptors is a human donor with multiple sclerosis.

This chain uses TRBV18 with TRBJ1-5; the D is unclear. This CDR3 has 16 amino acids. CDR1 is KGHSH, CDR2 LQKENI, per germline. V lost 1 base and J lost 0, with 10 bases in between. In DNA form, the CDR3 reads TGTGCCAGCTCACCACAGGGCTTTAATAGCAATCAGCCCCAGCATTTT. Protein: CASSPQGFNSNQPQHF.

This rearrangement joins TRBV2 to TRBJ2-7; no reliable D call. Trimming took off 3 bases at V and 5 bases at J, with 17 bases between the two ends. Germline-derived CDR1 and CDR2 are SNHLY and FYNNEI. The CDR3 sequence is 15 residues long. As DNA, the CDR3 is TGTGCCAGCAGTGACCCCCCCTCCTCGTTCGACGAGCAGTACTTC. Amino acid sequence: CASSDPPSSFDEQYF.

This clonotype occurred once. This chain joins TRBV19 and TRBJ2-7; D possibly corresponds to TRBD2 (5 bases). Germline values: CDR1 LNHDA, CDR2 SQIVND (reference sequence). Trimming removed 4 bases from V and 3 bases from J, with 13 bases in between. This CDR3 has 14 residues. DNA of the CDR3: TGTGCCAGTAGTACTTCGGACTGGGACTACGAGCAGTACTTC. This sequence encodes CASSTSDWDYEQYF.

The CDR3 protein is CASRFGPLANNEQFF. The CDR3 DNA reads TGTGCCAGCAGATTCGGACCTCTAGCGAACAATGAGCAGTTCTTC. This rearrangement joins TRBV28 to TRBJ2-1; TRBD2 might be the D (6 bases). Germline CDR1 reads MDHEN; CDR2 reads SYDVKM. V lost 6 bases, J lost 5 bases, and 17 bases lay in between. This CDR3 is built from 15 residues.

The rearrangement joins TRBV9 to TRBJ1-5; the D gene is possibly TRBD1 (5 bases). Trimming removed 4 bases at V and 1 base at J, with 18 bases between. The germline gives CDR1 SGDLS, CDR2 YYNGEE. The length of the CDR3 is 17 residues. DNA of the CDR3: TGTGCCAGCAGCTCCCCTCGGGGCGGGTTGAGCAATCAGCCCCAGCATTTT. Its protein is CASSSPRGGLSNQPQHF.

This chain links TRBV14 with TRBJ1-6; D is perhaps TRBD1 (6 bases). The V and J ends lost 1 base and 11 bases respectively, with 15 bases between them. The CDR3 is 15 residues long. The V gene's germline CDR1 is SGHDN and CDR2 FVKESK. The CDR3 DNA reads TGTGCCAGCAGCCAAGGGGGCAGGGGAAGTACACCCCTCCACTTT. Protein product: CASSQGGRGSTPLHF.

The chain links TRBV3-1 to TRBJ2-5, with 7 bases that match TRBD1. The CDR3 is made up of 15 amino acids. The ends lost 2 bases at V and 1 base at J; junction bases unmatched: 4. Germline V gives CDR1 LGHDT, CDR2 YNNKEL (reference sequence). CDR3 loop: CASSQPRDSQETQYF. As DNA, the CDR3 is TGTGCCAGCAGCCAACCCCGGGACAGCCAAGAGACCCAGTACTTC.

This clonotype was detected once. The V call is TRBV11-1, the J call TRBJ2-1, with D perhaps matching TRBD2 (7 bases). The CDR3 runs 16 residues. Looked up from germline, CDR1 is SGHAT and CDR2 is FQDESV (reference sequence). V lost 5 bases, J lost 4 bases, and 18 bases lay in between. CDR3 sequence (DNA): TGTGCCAGCAGCCTCCCCTGGGGGGGGGCTTACAATGAGCAGTTCTTC. It translates to CASSLPWGGAYNEQFF.

The chain couples TRBV2 to TRBJ2-2, with D tentatively TRBD2 (6 bases). Per the germline V gene, CDR1 is SNHLY and CDR2 is FYNNEI. CDR3 size: 16 residues. V was cut by 0 bases and J by 5 bases, with 13 bases left in between. CDR3: CASSEAGGALTGELFF. CDR3 DNA sequence: TGTGCCAGCAGTGAAGCGGGCGGGGCGCTAACCGGGGAGCTGTTTTTT.

J is TRBJ2-5 and V is TRBV4-1, with D maybe TRBD1 (6 bases). V lost 0 bases and J 0 bases, leaving 8 bases between the germline ends. The germline gives CDR1 MGHRA, CDR2 YSYEKL. This CDR3 region has 15 residues. The CDR3 sequence is CASSQEGTNQETQYF. The CDR3, as DNA: TGCGCCAGCAGCCAAGAGGGGACAAACCAAGAGACCCAGTACTTC.

The rearrangement links TRBV27 to TRBJ2-3, with TRBD2 identical over 10 bases. The length of the CDR3 is 15 residues. Germline CDR1 is MNHEY and CDR2 is SMNVEV (reference sequence). Germline trimming cut 8 bases from V and 4 bases from J; bases unmatched to any gene: 9. This chain's CDR3 is CASRTLAGVADTQYF. The CDR3 bases are TGTGCCAGCCGTACGCTAGCGGGAGTGGCAGATACGCAGTATTTT.

This clonotype came up once. The chain carries TRBV6-2 or TRBV6-3 and TRBJ2-7; the match to TRBD2 covers 9 bases. Germline CDR1 MNHEY, CDR2 SVGEGT. The length of the CDR3 is 15 residues. Losses at the gene ends were 5 bases for V and 2 bases for J; bases not matched to a gene: 7. CDR3 region: CASSPPSGAAYEQYF. The CDR3 nucleotides are TGTGCCAGCAGTCCTCCTAGCGGGGCCGCCTACGAGCAGTACTTC.

The chain links TRBV29-1 to TRBJ2-7, with 8 positions matching TRBD2. V gave up 7 bases and J gave up 3 bases; unmatched junction bases: 8. Germline assignment: CDR1 SQVTM and CDR2 ANQGSEA. The CDR3 loop spans 13 amino acids. The CDR3 bases are TGCAGCGCTAGGACTAGCAGGAGCTACGAGCAGTACTTC. Its translation: CSARTSRSYEQYF.

V is TRBV30 and J is TRBJ2-7; D may correspond to TRBD1 or TRBD2 (6 bases each). Trimming pared 2 bases from V and 4 bases from J, leaving 15 bases between. Germline V CDR1 and CDR2: GTSNPN, SVGIG (reference sequence). The CDR3 length is 14 residues. CDR3 nucleotides: TGTGCCTGGAGTCGGGGGTGGGGGCAATACGAGCAGTACTTC. The encoded protein is CAWSRGWGQYEQYF.

The chain joins TRBV6-2 or TRBV6-3 to TRBJ1-1; a possible D gene is TRBD1 (6 bases). The length of the CDR3 is 12 residues. The V gene lost 6 bases and the J gene lost 7 bases, with 12 bases spanning the gap. Germline CDR1 and CDR2: MNHEY and SVGEGT. As DNA, the CDR3 is TGTGCCAGCAGCCCCGGACAGCGTGAAGCTTTCTTT. As protein: CASSPGQREAFF.

CDR3 in DNA: TGTGCCATCAAGGGGACAGGTAATCAGCCCCAGCATTTT. This encodes CAIKGTGNQPQHF. The rearrangement joins TRBV10-3 to TRBJ1-5; 8 nucleotides match TRBD1. The germline V gene has CDR1 ENHRY and CDR2 SYGVKD. The CDR3 has 13 residues. V trimming: 7 bases; J trimming: 4 bases; junction bases outside the gene matches: 3.

V gene TRBV10-3 combines with J gene TRBJ2-3; tentative D call: TRBD2 (6 bases). Looked up from germline, CDR1 is ENHRY and CDR2 is SYGVKD. V shed 8 bases and J shed 0 bases, with 15 bases lying between them. This CDR3 is built from 15 residues. The CDR3 reads CAIDQGGASTDTQYF. The CDR3 DNA reads as TGTGCCATCGATCAGGGCGGGGCGAGCACAGATACGCAGTATTTT.

J is TRBJ1-1 and V is TRBV29-1; the match to TRBD1 covers 7 bases. The V segment lost 5 bases and the J segment 1 base; nucleotides outside the gene matches: 7. Germline assignment: CDR1 SQVTM and CDR2 ANQGSEA. CDR3 length: 14 residues. The CDR3 loop is CSVPATGRNTEAFF. The CDR3 DNA sequence: TGCAGCGTTCCAGCGACAGGGCGGAACACTGAAGCTTTCTTT.

J is TRBJ1-2 and V is TRBV2, with a weak D call TRBD1 (6 bases). Germline CDR1 and CDR2: SNHLY and FYNNEI. The CDR3 has 14 residues. Trimming took off 6 bases at V and 3 bases at J, with 14 bases between the two ends. CDR3 region: CASRNRAVDYGYTF. CDR3 coding DNA: TGTGCCAGCAGGAACAGGGCCGTAGACTATGGCTACACCTTC.

The chain combines TRBV14 with TRBJ2-2, with a tentative D call TRBD1 (6 bases). The ends were cut back, 0 bases at V and 6 bases at J, with 8 bases in the middle. This CDR3 comprises 14 residues. The germline gives CDR1 SGHDN, CDR2 FVKESK. This chain's CDR3 is CASSQDTGSGELFF. CDR3 nucleotides: TGTGCCAGCAGCCAAGATACAGGGTCCGGGGAGCTGTTTTTT.